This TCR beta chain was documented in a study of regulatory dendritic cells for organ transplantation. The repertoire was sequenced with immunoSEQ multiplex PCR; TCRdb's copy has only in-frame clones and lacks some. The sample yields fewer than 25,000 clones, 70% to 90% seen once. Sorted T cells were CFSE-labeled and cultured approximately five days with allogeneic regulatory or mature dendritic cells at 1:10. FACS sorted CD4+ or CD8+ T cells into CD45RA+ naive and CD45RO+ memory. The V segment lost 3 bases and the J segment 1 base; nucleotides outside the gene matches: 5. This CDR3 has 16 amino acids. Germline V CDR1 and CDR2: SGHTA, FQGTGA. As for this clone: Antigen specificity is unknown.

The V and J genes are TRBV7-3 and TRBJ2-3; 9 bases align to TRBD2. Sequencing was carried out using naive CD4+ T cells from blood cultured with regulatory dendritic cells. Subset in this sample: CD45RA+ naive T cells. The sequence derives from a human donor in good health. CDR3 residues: CASSLWASGGTDTQYF. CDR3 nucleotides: TGTGCCAGCAGCTTGTGGGCTAGCGGGGGCACAGATACGCAGTATTTT.